This TCR beta chain was identified in a study of cytomegalovirus exposure and HLA in healthy donors. 13 Jbeta primers and 60 Vbeta primers were used for the PCR. Measured with immunoSEQ multiplex PCR; TCRdb has only the in-frame clones, and not every one. The repertoire consists of some 100,000 clones, with 73% occurring once and the leading ten covering 8.4%. This clone was seen a few times. Sequencing was carried out using PBMCs. The sequence was collected from a man between 35 and 55 years old in good health and CMV-seronegative.

The CDR3: CATSPRTGYGGELFF. CDR3 DNA: TGTGCCACCAGCCCCCGGACAGGGTACGGCGGGGAGCTGTTTTTT. The chain has TRBV15 and TRBJ2-2, with TRBD1 matching over 8 bases. Looked up from germline, CDR1 is LNHNV and CDR2 is YYDKDF (reference sequence). The CDR3 runs 15 residues. The junction had 9 bases not matched to a gene; V was cut back by 5 bases and J by 7 bases.